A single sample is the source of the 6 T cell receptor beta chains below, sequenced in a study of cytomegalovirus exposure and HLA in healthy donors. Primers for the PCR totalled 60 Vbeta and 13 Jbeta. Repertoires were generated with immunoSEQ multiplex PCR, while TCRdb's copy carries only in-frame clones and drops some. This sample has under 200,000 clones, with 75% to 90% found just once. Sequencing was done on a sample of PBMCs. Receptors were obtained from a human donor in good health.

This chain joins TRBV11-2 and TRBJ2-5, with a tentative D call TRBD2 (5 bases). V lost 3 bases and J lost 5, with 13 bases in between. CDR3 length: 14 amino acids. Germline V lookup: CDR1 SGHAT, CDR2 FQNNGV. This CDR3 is CASSLRAGQETQYF. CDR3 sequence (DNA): TGTGCCAGCAGCTTGAGGGCAGGCCAGGAGACCCAGTACTTC.

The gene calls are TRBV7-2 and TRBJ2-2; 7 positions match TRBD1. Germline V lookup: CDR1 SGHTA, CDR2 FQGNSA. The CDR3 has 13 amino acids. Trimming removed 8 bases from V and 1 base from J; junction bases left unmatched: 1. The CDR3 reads CASRTGNTGELFF. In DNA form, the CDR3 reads TGTGCCAGCCGGACAGGGAACACCGGGGAGCTGTTTTTT.

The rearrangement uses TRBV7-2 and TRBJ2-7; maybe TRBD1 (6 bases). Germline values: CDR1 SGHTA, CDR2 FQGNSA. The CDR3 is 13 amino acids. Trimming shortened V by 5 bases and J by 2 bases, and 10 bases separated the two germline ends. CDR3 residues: CASSKGQPYEQYF. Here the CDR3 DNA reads TGTGCCAGCAGCAAAGGACAGCCCTACGAGCAGTACTTC.

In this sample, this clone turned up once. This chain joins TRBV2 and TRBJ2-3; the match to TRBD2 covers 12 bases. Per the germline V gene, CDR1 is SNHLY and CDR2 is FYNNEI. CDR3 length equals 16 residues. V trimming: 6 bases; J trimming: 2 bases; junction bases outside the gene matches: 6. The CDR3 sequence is CASSSGLAGNTDTQYF. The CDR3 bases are TGTGCCAGCAGCTCCGGACTAGCGGGGAACACAGATACGCAGTATTTT.

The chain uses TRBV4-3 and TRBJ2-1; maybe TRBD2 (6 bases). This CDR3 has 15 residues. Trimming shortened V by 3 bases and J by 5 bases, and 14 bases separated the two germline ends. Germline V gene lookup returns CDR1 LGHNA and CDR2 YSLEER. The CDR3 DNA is TGCGCCAGCAGCCAGGAGGGGATCAGCCACAATGAGCAGTTCTTC. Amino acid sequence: CASSQEGISHNEQFF.

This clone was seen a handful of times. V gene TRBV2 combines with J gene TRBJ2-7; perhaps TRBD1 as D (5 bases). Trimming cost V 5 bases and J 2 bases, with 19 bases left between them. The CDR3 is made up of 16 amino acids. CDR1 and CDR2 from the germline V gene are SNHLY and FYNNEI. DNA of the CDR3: TGTGCCAGCAGTCTCACCCCCGACAGCCATACCTACGAGCAGTACTTC. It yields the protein CASSLTPDSHTYEQYF.